Below, 9 T cell receptor beta chains from the same sample are listed, as sequenced in a study of identifying expanded T cells in peripheral blood. Using immunoSEQ multiplex PCR, the repertoire was profiled, and TCRdb retains in-frame clones only, with some absent. The table shows approximately 130,000 clones, with around nine tenths occurring only once. Material: blood. All receptors derive from a person aged 18 to 75 in good health.

This chain uses TRBV4-1 with TRBJ2-2; 9 bases are shared with TRBD1. V lost 1 base and J lost 6; bases outside the gene matches: 6. The germline gives CDR1 MGHRA, CDR2 YSYEKL. CDR3 length: 16 amino acids. CDR3 nucleotide sequence: TGCGCCAGCAGCCAAGGGGACAGGGTGAGGTCCGGGGAGCTGTTTTTT. This translates into CASSQGDRVRSGELFF.

This rearrangement joins TRBV19 to TRBJ1-2; D is uncertain. The CDR3 is 13 amino acids. Between the trimmed V and J ends, which lost 4 bases and 7 bases, there was a span of 13 bases. From germline, CDR1 is LNHDA and CDR2 SQIVND (reference sequence). The CDR3, as DNA: TGTGCCAGTAGTAGAGGCGGCGGACGTGGCTACACCTTC. Protein sequence: CASSRGGGRGYTF.

V usage is TRBV9 and J usage is TRBJ1-5, with D uncertain. The CDR3 has 14 residues. Looked up from germline, CDR1 is SGDLS and CDR2 is YYNGEE. V dropped 0 bases and J dropped 10 bases, with 14 bases sitting between them. The CDR3 nucleotides read TGTGCCAGCAGCGTAGACCCCACCATCGGCCCCCAGCATTTT. It specifies CASSVDPTIGPQHF.

CDR3 in DNA: TGTGCCAGCAGCTTATATTTCGGGGTCAATCAGCCCCAGCATTTT. It codes for CASSLYFGVNQPQHF. This chain connects TRBV7-2 to TRBJ1-5, with D hard to call. V dropped 2 bases and J dropped 3 bases, with 11 bases sitting between them. Germline CDR1 SGHTA, CDR2 FQGNSA. The CDR3 loop spans 15 amino acids.

This chain uses TRBV11-3 with TRBJ2-3; the D is unclear. Trimming left V 1 base short and J 2 bases short, with 7 bases between. The CDR3 loop spans 14 amino acids. The germline gives CDR1 SGHNT, CDR2 YENEEA. CDR3 coding DNA: TGTGCCAGCAGCTTAGCTGGTTACACAGATACGCAGTATTTT. This sequence encodes CASSLAGYTDTQYF. Full variable domain (missing parts from reference TRBV11-3 and TRBJ2-3): EAGVVQSPRYKIIEKKQPVAFWCNPISGHNTLYWYLQNLGQGPELLIRYENEEAVDDSQLPKDRFSAERLKGVDSTLKIQPAELGDSAVYLCASSLAGYTDTQYFGPGTRLTVL.

This clone was found a few times. This chain joins TRBV11-2 and TRBJ1-4; D is unresolved. CDR1 and CDR2 from the germline V gene are SGHAT and FQNNGV. The CDR3 has 12 amino acids. Trimming took 5 bases from V and 4 from J, leaving 5 bases between them. CDR3 region: CASSGRNEKLFF. CDR3 sequence (DNA): TGTGCCAGCAGCGGCCGTAATGAAAAACTGTTTTTT.

The V call is TRBV6-5, the J call TRBJ1-5; weak D call: TRBD1 (6 bases). Trimming removed 2 bases from V and 7 bases from J, with 15 bases in between. The CDR3 totals 15 residues. Germline V gives CDR1 MNHEY, CDR2 SVGAGI. In DNA, the CDR3 is TGTGCCAGCAGTTACGGGACATCGGCCGGGCAGCCCCAGCATTTT. It yields the protein CASSYGTSAGQPQHF.

The genes are TRBV18 and TRBJ1-6; TRBD1 matches at 9 bases. Germline-derived CDR1 and CDR2 are KGHSH and LQKENI. The CDR3 extends over 15 amino acids. V shed 4 bases, J shed 4 bases, and the junction held 2 bases outside the gene matches. CDR3 sequence reads: CASSRGQGYNSPLHF. Written as DNA, the CDR3 is TGTGCCAGCTCACGGGGACAGGGATATAATTCACCCCTCCACTTT.

The chain joins TRBV7-2 to TRBJ2-7; 8 positions agree with TRBD2. Germline lookup yields CDR1 SGHTA and CDR2 FQGNSA. The CDR3 is made up of 15 amino acids. V lost 1 base to trimming and J lost 5 bases; unmatched junction nucleotides: 7. CDR3: CASSLEAGVSHEQYF. CDR3 sequence (DNA): TGTGCCAGCAGCTTAGAAGCGGGGGTGTCCCACGAGCAGTACTTC.